A single sample is the source of the 22 T cell receptor beta chains below, sequenced in a study of vaccination and CD4 T cells after COVID-19. The antigens these receptors bind are not known. The Oncomine TCR Beta short-read assay sequenced DNA from cultured CD4+ T cells. Each CDR3 protein is one row after TCRdb ran MiXCR on the PCR reads. The table includes around 16,000 distinct CDR3 sequences, approximately 56% detected once. Specified treatment: approximately nine-day PBMC culture with coronavirus spike peptide pools or control peptides (ViraFEST assay). The specimen sequenced was CD4+ T cells from blood, cultured in vitro. The receptors were gathered from a human donor who had recovered from COVID-19.

This chain uses TRBV7-9 with TRBJ1-1; D gene unclear. The V and J ends lost 5 bases and 3 bases respectively, with 13 bases between them. Germline assignment: CDR1 SEHNR and CDR2 FQNEAQ (reference sequence). The CDR3 length is 14 residues. CDR3 residues: CASSRFQADTEAFF. The CDR3 bases are TGTGCCAGCAGCCGTTTCCAGGCGGACACTGAAGCTTTCTTT.

This rearrangement joins TRBV11-3 to TRBJ1-2; weak D call: TRBD1 (5 bases). The CDR3 has 17 residues. Trimming removed 1 base from V and 2 bases from J, with 17 bases in between. The germline CDR1 and CDR2 sequences are SGHNT and YENEEA. CDR3 coding DNA: TGTGCCAGCAGCTTAGCCAGGGCCTTCAGGAAGAACTATGGCTACACCTTC. Its protein product is CASSLARAFRKNYGYTF.

The rearrangement joins TRBV6-1 to TRBJ1-2, with D possibly TRBD1 on 6 matching bases. In germline, CDR1 is MNHNS, CDR2 SASEGT. V lost 3 bases, J lost 5 bases, and 25 bases lay in between. The CDR3 length is 18 residues. CDR3 DNA: TGTGCCAGCAGTGAGGTGTGGTCAATTCAGGGGCCCCCTTATGGCTACACCTTC. This gives the protein CASSEVWSIQGPPYGYTF.

This clonotype was observed a handful of times. This rearrangement joins TRBV6-1 to TRBJ1-2; D unclear. V was clipped by 6 bases and J by 2 bases, with 10 bases between them. The CDR3 loop spans 13 amino acids. CDR1 MNHNS and CDR2 SASEGT come from the germline V gene. CDR3 bases: TGTGCCAGCAGACGAGACGCAAACTATGGCTACACCTTC. Translating gives CASRRDANYGYTF.

This clonotype was counted a few times. This rearrangement joins TRBV15 to TRBJ1-6; tentative D call: TRBD1 (5 bases). Per germline, CDR1 LNHNV and CDR2 YYDKDF (reference sequence). This CDR3 is built from 14 residues. V was trimmed by 1 base and J by 8 bases, leaving 9 bases between them. The CDR3 coding sequence is TGTGCCACCAGCAGAGGGGGACGGGATTCACCCCTCCACTTT. Translation: CATSRGGRDSPLHF.

V and J are TRBV6-2 or TRBV6-3 and TRBJ1-1; maybe TRBD1 (5 bases). Germline V gene sequence: CDR1 MNHEY, CDR2 SVGEGT. The V and J ends lost 6 bases and 0 bases respectively, with 8 bases between them. CDR3 length equals 13 residues. The CDR3 sequence is CASRRGLNTEAFF. In DNA form, the CDR3 reads TGTGCCAGCAGAAGGGGACTGAACACTGAAGCTTTCTTT.

V and J are TRBV21-1 and TRBJ2-7; the DNA was not used to check the table's D call, TRBD1. TRBV21-1 is labeled a pseudogene. This CDR3 comprises 15 residues. CDR3 DNA sequence: TGTGCCAGCAGCAATGTAACAGGGGCGCCCTACGAGCAGTACTTC. It yields the protein CASSNVTGAPYEQYF.

This clonotype was counted a few times. This rearrangement joins TRBV15 to TRBJ1-3; D might be TRBD1 (6 bases). Trimming pared 3 bases from V and 6 bases from J, leaving 15 bases between. From germline, CDR1 is LNHNV and CDR2 YYDKDF (reference sequence). The CDR3 contains 15 residues. This CDR3 reads CATSRNRVGENTIYF. In nucleotides, the CDR3 is TGTGCCACCAGCAGGAACAGGGTTGGTGAAAACACCATATATTTT.

This clonotype was detected only a few times. V gene TRBV19 combines with J gene TRBJ2-5; D is ambiguous. The V gene lost 3 bases and the J gene lost 3 bases, with 5 bases spanning the gap. CDR1 is LNHDA, CDR2 SQIVND, per germline (reference sequence). CDR3 size: 12 residues. The CDR3 here is CASSIPKETQYF. In DNA, the CDR3 is TGTGCCAGTAGTATTCCGAAAGAGACCCAGTACTTC.

DNA for the CDR3: TGTGCCAGCGCCACTGAACAGGGCTCTGGAAACACCATATATTTT. It translates to CASATEQGSGNTIYF. The chain carries TRBV19 and TRBJ1-3, with D possibly matching TRBD1 (6 bases). CDR1 and CDR2 (germline): LNHDA, SQIVND (reference sequence). CDR3 size: 15 residues. Trimming removed 9 bases from V and 0 bases from J, with 15 bases in between.

The chain uses TRBV15 and TRBJ1-1; D gene unclear. CDR3 length: 13 residues. The V and J ends lost 0 bases and 0 bases respectively, with 2 bases between them. Germline CDR1 is LNHNV and CDR2 is YYDKDF (reference sequence). The DNA for the CDR3 is TGTGCCACCAGCAGAGATTTGAACACTGAAGCTTTCTTT. Translating gives CATSRDLNTEAFF.

The V gene is TRBV6-2 or TRBV6-3, the J gene TRBJ2-7, with 7 bases that match TRBD2. The junction had 14 bases not matched to a gene; V was cut back by 2 bases and J by 4 bases. Germline CDR1 is MNHEY and CDR2 is SVGEGT. The CDR3 is 17 residues long. The CDR3 region has the DNA TGTGCCAGCAGTTACGTCCGGGGGAGGGCCCTCTCGTACGAGCAGTACTTC. Its protein is CASSYVRGRALSYEQYF.

The sample holds a few counts of this clonotype. The J gene is TRBJ2-1, the V gene TRBV6-2 or TRBV6-3; 10 bases match TRBD2. The germline CDR1 and CDR2 sequences are MNHEY and SVGEGT. After removal of 6 bases from V and 8 bases from J, the junction contained 7 bases not matched to a gene. This CDR3 is 14 amino acids long. The DNA of the CDR3 is TGTGCCAGCAGACCAAGCGGGAGGGCCGATGAGCAGTTCTTC. Its translation: CASRPSGRADEQFF.

The J gene is TRBJ2-1, the V gene TRBV15; a weak D match, TRBD1 (6 bases). From germline, CDR1 is LNHNV and CDR2 YYDKDF (reference sequence). V was pared by 0 bases and J by 0 bases, with 21 bases between. The CDR3 is 20 amino acids. CDR3 in amino acids: CATSRDGWGKGVSSYNEQFF. CDR3 DNA: TGTGCCACCAGCAGAGATGGTTGGGGCAAGGGGGTATCCTCCTACAATGAGCAGTTCTTC.

This clonotype has only a few counts. The V call is TRBV20-1, the J call TRBJ2-1; TRBD1 matches 8 bases. The J segment lost 4 bases and the V segment lost 0 bases, leaving 2 bases of the junction unmatched. The CDR3 loop spans 14 amino acids. Germline V gene data show CDR1 as DFQATT and CDR2 as SNEGSKA (reference sequence). CDR3 DNA sequence: TGCAGTGCTAGAGATAGGACAGGGTACAATGAGCAGTTCTTC. This sequence encodes CSARDRTGYNEQFF.

CDR3 DNA sequence: TGCAGTGCTAGTCGGCGGGGGGGGTACAATGAGCAGTTCTTC. This encodes CSASRRGGYNEQFF. This chain connects TRBV20-1 to TRBJ2-1; 9 bases fit TRBD2. The CDR3 contains 14 residues. Per the germline V gene, CDR1 is DFQATT and CDR2 is SNEGSKA (reference sequence). The V and J ends lost 3 bases and 4 bases, in that order; junction bases with no gene match: 4.

This clonotype was recorded a few times. The chain is built from TRBV10-3 and TRBJ2-7; 10 nucleotides agree with TRBD1. The CDR3 covers 15 residues. Germline V lookup: CDR1 ENHRY, CDR2 SYGVKD. J lost 3 bases, V lost 11 bases, and 13 bases had no gene match. The CDR3 protein is CASLPKTGGGYEQYF. Written as DNA, the CDR3 is TGTGCCTCTCTCCCAAAGACAGGGGGCGGCTACGAGCAGTACTTC.

V and J are TRBV18 and TRBJ2-5, with 8 bases fitting TRBD1. Trimming took 3 bases from V and 4 from J; bases not matched to a gene: 7. Germline V gene data show CDR1 as KGHSH and CDR2 as LQKENI. The CDR3 is made up of 15 amino acids. The CDR3 DNA sequence: TGTGCCAGCTCACCCCTTACAGGGGGACGAGAGACCCAGTACTTC. Translation gives CASSPLTGGRETQYF.

J is TRBJ2-5 and V is TRBV29-1; 10 bases match TRBD2. CDR3 length equals 16 residues. Germline assignment: CDR1 SQVTM and CDR2 ANQGSEA. V shed 4 bases and J 3 bases; nucleotides not matched to a gene: 11. The CDR3 DNA reads TGCAGCGTTGCATTGTCGACTAGCGGGTTGGAAGAGACCCAGTACTTC. Translation gives CSVALSTSGLEETQYF. Full variable domain (missing parts from reference TRBV29-1 and TRBJ2-5): SAVISQKPSRDICQRGTSLTIQCQVDSQVTMMFWYRQQPGQSLTLIATANQGSEATYESGFVIDKFPISRPNLTFSTLTVSNMSPEDSSIYLCSVALSTSGLEETQYFGPGTRLLVL.

The V gene is TRBV5-1, the J gene TRBJ2-1, with a weak D call TRBD2 (5 bases). CDR1 SGHRS and CDR2 YFSETQ come from the germline V gene. V was pared by 0 bases and J by 0 bases, with 10 bases between. The CDR3 sequence is 16 residues long. CDR3 sequence reads: CASSLAPGSSYNEQFF. In DNA form, the CDR3 reads TGCGCCAGCAGCTTGGCGCCGGGAAGCTCCTACAATGAGCAGTTCTTC.

In its sample, this clonotype is medium-sized (0.01 to 0.1%). The gene calls are TRBV20-1 and TRBJ1-2; 8 nucleotides match TRBD1. V lost 0 bases and J lost 6; bases outside the gene matches: 6. The CDR3 has 14 amino acids. Germline CDR1 is DFQATT and CDR2 is SNEGSKA (reference sequence). The CDR3 here is CSARDGRGLDGYTF. Here the CDR3 DNA reads TGCAGTGCTAGAGATGGCAGGGGGCTCGATGGCTACACCTTC.

This chain connects TRBV2 to TRBJ2-3, with D maybe TRBD2 (6 bases). The germline V gene has CDR1 SNHLY and CDR2 FYNNEI. Trimming removed 5 bases at V and 2 bases at J, with 14 bases between. The CDR3 spans 15 residues. The CDR3 loop reads CASSLDRGVTDTQYF. Here the CDR3 DNA reads TGTGCCAGCAGTTTGGACCGCGGGGTCACAGATACGCAGTATTTT.